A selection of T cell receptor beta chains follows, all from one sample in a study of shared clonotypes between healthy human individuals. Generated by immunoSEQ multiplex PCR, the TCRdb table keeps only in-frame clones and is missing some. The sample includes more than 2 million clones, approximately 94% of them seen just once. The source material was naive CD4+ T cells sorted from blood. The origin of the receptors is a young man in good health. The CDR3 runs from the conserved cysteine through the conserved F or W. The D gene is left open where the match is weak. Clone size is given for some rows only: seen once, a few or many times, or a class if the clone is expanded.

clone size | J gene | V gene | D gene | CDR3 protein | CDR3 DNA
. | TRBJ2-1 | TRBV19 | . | CASKSSRPLGDNEQFF | TGTGCCAGTAAGTCGTCGCGTCCCCTGGGTGACAATGAGCAGTTCTTC
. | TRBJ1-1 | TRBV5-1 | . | CASSLDSVNTEAFF | TGCGCCAGCAGCTTGGACAGCGTGAACACTGAAGCTTTCTTT
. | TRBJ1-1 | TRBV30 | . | CAWSVGGKVTEAFF | TGTGCCTGGAGTGTAGGGGGAAAGGTTACTGAAGCTTTCTTT
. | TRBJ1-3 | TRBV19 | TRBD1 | CASTPGGTGNTIYF | TGTGCCAGTACACCAGGGGGAACTGGAAACACCATATATTTT
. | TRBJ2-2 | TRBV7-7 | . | CASSRLAGGPGELFF | TGTGCTAGCAGCAGACTAGCCGGGGGGCCCGGGGAGCTGTTTTTT
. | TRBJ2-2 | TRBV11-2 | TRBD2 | CASSLRTSGISGTGELFF | TGTGCCAGCAGCTTACGGACTAGCGGGATTTCGGGCACCGGGGAGCTGTTTTTT
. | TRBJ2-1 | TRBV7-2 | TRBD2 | CASSLGRGAGANEQFF | TGTGCCAGCAGCTTAGGAAGGGGAGCGGGAGCCAATGAGCAGTTCTTC
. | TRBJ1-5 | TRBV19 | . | CASSQTGSQPQHF | TGTGCCAGTAGCCAGACAGGTTCCCAGCCCCAGCATTTT
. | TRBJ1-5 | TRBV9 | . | CASSADSSNQPQHF | TGTGCCAGCAGCGCAGACAGTAGCAATCAGCCCCAGCATTTT
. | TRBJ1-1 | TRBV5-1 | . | CASSLGYRGAEAFF | TGCGCCAGCAGCTTGGGTTATCGGGGGGCTGAAGCTTTCTTT
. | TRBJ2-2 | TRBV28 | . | CASRRDPPGELFF | TGTGCCAGCAGAAGGGACCCTCCCGGGGAGCTGTTTTTT
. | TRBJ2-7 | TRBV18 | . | CASSPQPGSSYEQYF | TGTGCCAGCTCACCACAACCCGGGAGCTCCTACGAGCAGTACTTC
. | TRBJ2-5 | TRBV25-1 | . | CASTKGGLGETQYF | TGTGCCAGCACCAAGGGGGGTTTAGGCGAGACCCAGTACTTC
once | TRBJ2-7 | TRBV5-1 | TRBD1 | CASSLTGAENEQYF | TGCGCCAGCAGCTTGACAGGGGCGGAGAACGAGCAGTACTTC
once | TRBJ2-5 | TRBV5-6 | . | CASSFINQETQYF | TGTGCCAGCAGCTTTATAAACCAAGAGACCCAGTACTTC
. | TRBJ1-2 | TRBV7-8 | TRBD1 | CASSTGQGGGYTF | TGTGCCAGCAGCACTGGACAGGGGGGTGGCTACACCTTC
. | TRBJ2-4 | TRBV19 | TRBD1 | CASTPTGAIVKNIQYF | TGTGCCAGTACCCCTACAGGGGCCATAGTCAAAAACATTCAGTACTTC
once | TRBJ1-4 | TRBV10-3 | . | CAISSGEKLFF | TGTGCCATCAGCAGTGGTGAAAAACTGTTTTTT
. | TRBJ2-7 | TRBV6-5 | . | CASSSGREQYF | TGTGCCAGCAGCTCCGGGCGGGAGCAGTACTTC
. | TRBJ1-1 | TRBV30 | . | CAWSLDNSYRNTEAFF | TGTGCCTGGAGTCTTGATAACAGTTACCGAAACACTGAAGCTTTCTTT
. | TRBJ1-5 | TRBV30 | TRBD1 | CAWTTGTNQPQHF | TGTGCCTGGACGACAGGGACTAATCAGCCCCAGCATTTT
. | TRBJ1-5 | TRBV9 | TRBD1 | CASLHWDRDGRSNQPQHF | TGTGCCAGCCTCCACTGGGACAGGGATGGAAGAAGCAATCAGCCCCAGCATTTT
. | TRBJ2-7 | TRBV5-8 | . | CASSLAGGTVYEQYF | TGTGCCAGCAGCTTGGCCGGTGGCACCGTCTACGAGCAGTACTTC
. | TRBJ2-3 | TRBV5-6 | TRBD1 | CASSRYRGSTDTQYF | TGTGCCAGCAGTCGGTACAGGGGGAGCACAGATACGCAGTATTTT
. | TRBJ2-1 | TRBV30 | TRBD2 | CAWRDSGRGDYNEQFF | TGTGCCTGGAGGGACTCCGGACGGGGGGACTACAATGAGCAGTTCTTC
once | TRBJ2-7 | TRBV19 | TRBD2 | CASSIVGTTSYEQYF | TGTGCCAGTAGTATAGTTGGGACTACCTCCTACGAGCAGTACTTC
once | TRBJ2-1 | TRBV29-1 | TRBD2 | CSFWTSGSYEQFF | TGCAGCTTCTGGACTAGCGGGAGTTATGAGCAGTTCTTC
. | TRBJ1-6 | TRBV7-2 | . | CASSPRVSYNSPLHF | TGTGCCAGCAGCCCCAGGGTCAGCTATAATTCACCCCTCCACTTT
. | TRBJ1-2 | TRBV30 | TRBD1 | CAWKGKQGVLQDYGYTF | TGTGCCTGGAAAGGTAAACAGGGGGTGTTACAAGACTATGGCTACACCTTC
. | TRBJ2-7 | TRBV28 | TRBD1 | CASSLRTGGITYEQYF | TGTGCCAGCAGTCTAAGGACAGGGGGCATCACCTACGAGCAGTACTTC
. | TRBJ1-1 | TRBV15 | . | CATSSTGVGTEAFF | TGTGCCACCAGCAGCACCGGGGTGGGCACTGAAGCTTTCTTT
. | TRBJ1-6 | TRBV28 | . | CASSLQAGAHNSPLHF | TGTGCCAGCAGTCTTCAAGCCGGGGCCCATAATTCACCCCTCCACTTT
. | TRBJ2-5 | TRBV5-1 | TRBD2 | CASSLASGGQETQYF | TGCGCCAGCAGCTTGGCAAGCGGGGGCCAAGAGACCCAGTACTTC
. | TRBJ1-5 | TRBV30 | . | CAWSVALASNQPQHF | TGTGCCTGGAGTGTAGCGTTGGCTAGCAATCAGCCCCAGCATTTT
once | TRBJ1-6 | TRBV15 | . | CATSRDSVSPLHF | TGTGCCACCAGCAGAGATTCGGTTTCACCCCTCCACTTT
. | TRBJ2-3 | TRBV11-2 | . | CASSLSRGIDTQYF | TGTGCCAGCAGCTTATCACGGGGGATAGATACGCAGTATTTT
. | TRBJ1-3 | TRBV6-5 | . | CASTRREGNTIYF | TGTGCCAGCACCCGTAGGGAGGGAAACACCATATATTTT
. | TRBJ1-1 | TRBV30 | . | CAWNRFGTEAFF | TGTGCCTGGAACCGGTTCGGCACTGAAGCTTTCTTT
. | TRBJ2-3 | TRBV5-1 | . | CASRAALSTDTQYF | TGCGCCAGCAGGGCAGCCCTTAGCACAGATACGCAGTATTTT
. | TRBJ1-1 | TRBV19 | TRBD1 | CASSIMGLWDRPPNTEAFF | TGTGCCAGTAGTATTATGGGTTTATGGGACAGGCCCCCGAACACTGAAGCTTTCTTT
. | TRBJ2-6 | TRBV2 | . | CASSESAGGANVLTF | TGTGCCAGCAGTGAATCGGCGGGAGGGGCCAACGTCCTGACTTTC
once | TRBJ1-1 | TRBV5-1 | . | CASSFRTMNTEAFF | TGCGCCAGCAGCTTCAGAACGATGAACACTGAAGCTTTCTTT
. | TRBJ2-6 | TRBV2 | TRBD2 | CASDGTSGSSGANVLTF | TGTGCCAGCGACGGGACTAGCGGGAGCTCTGGGGCCAACGTCCTGACTTTC
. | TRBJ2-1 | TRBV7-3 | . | CASSSAQGPLEQFF | TGTGCCAGCAGCTCGGCACAGGGCCCTCTCGAGCAGTTCTTC
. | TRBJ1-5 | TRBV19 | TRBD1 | CASSTIQGGQPQHF | TGTGCCAGTAGTACTATACAGGGGGGTCAGCCCCAGCATTTT
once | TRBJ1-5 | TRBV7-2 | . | CASSLRGGNQPQHF | TGTGCCAGCAGCTTAAGAGGGGGCAATCAGCCCCAGCATTTT
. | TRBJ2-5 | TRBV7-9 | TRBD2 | CASSWSGSGTETQYF | TGTGCCAGCAGCTGGTCGGGTAGCGGGACGGAGACCCAGTACTTC
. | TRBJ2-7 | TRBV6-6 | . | CASSYTRWAYEQYF | TGTGCCAGCAGTTACACCCGGTGGGCCTACGAGCAGTACTTC
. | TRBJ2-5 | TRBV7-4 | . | CASLSWETQYF | TGTGCCAGCCTCTCCTGGGAGACCCAGTACTTC
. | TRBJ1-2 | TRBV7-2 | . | CASSSGPGGLGYTF | TGTGCCAGCAGCTCCGGCCCCGGGGGGCTTGGCTACACCTTC
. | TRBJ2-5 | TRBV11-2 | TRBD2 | CASSPSQIAGGEETQYF | TGTGCCAGCAGCCCTTCCCAGATAGCGGGGGGGGAAGAGACCCAGTACTTC
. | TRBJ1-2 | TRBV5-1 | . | CASSSRREGNGYTF | TGCGCCAGCAGCTCAAGACGAGAGGGGAATGGCTACACCTTC
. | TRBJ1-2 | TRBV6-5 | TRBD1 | CASRTGDGYTF | TGTGCCAGCCGGACAGGGGATGGCTACACCTTC
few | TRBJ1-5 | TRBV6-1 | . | CASSESNRAQHF | TGTGCCAGCAGTGAAAGTAATAGAGCCCAGCATTTT
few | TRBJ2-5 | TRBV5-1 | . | CASSLGGQETQYF | TGCGCCAGCAGCTTGGGCGGCCAAGAGACCCAGTACTTC
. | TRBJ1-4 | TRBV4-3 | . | CASSPRGVGEKLFF | TGCGCCAGCAGCCCAAGGGGGGTTGGCGAAAAACTGTTTTTT